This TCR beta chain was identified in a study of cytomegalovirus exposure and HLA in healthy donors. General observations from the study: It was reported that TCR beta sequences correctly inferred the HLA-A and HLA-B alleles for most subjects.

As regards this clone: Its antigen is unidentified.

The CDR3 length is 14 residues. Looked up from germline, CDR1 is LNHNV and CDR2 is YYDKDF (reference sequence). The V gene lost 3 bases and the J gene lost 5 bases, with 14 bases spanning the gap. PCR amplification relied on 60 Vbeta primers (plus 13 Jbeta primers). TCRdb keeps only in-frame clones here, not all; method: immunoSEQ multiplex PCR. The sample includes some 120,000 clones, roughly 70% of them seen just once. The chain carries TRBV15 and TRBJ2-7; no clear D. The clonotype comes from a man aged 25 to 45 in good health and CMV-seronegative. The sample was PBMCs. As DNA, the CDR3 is TGTGCCACCAGCAGGTTGGAGTTCTCGAACGAGCAGTACTTC. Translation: CATSRLEFSNEQYF.